Below are 18 T cell receptor beta chains sequenced from a single sample in a study of blood T cell repertoires in COVID-19. TCRdb's copy holds only in-frame clones and misses some; the assay was immunoSEQ multiplex PCR. This table holds approximately 400,000 clones, around 92% found once. Sequenced input: peripheral blood. Receptor source: a man aged 40-49 years with acute or convalescent COVID-19.

The chain carries TRBV5-8 and TRBJ2-3; D is unresolved. V lost 4 bases and J 10 bases, leaving 16 bases between the germline ends. Germline V gene lookup returns CDR1 SGHTS and CDR2 YDEGEE. The CDR3 is 13 amino acids. CDR3 sequence: CASSVLPDMPQYF. CDR3 in DNA: TGTGCCAGCAGCGTTTTGCCCGACATGCCGCAGTATTTT.

The J gene is TRBJ2-2, the V gene TRBV5-4; 8 bases agree with TRBD1. Germline V gives CDR1 SGHNT, CDR2 YYREEE (reference sequence). The CDR3 runs 16 residues. After removal of 4 bases from V and 5 bases from J, the junction contained 10 bases not matched to a gene. In DNA form, the CDR3 reads TGTGCCAGCAGCCTTGAGGCAGGGGGCCGAACCGGGGAGCTGTTTTTT. The encoded protein is CASSLEAGGRTGELFF.

This sequence joins TRBV4-3 and TRBJ2-7, with 8 bases that match TRBD2. Per germline, CDR1 LGHNA and CDR2 YSLEER. The CDR3 is 17 residues long. V lost 0 bases to trimming and J lost 6 bases; unmatched junction nucleotides: 13. The CDR3 region is CASSQDFSGTRGTEQYF. CDR3 in DNA: TGCGCCAGCAGCCAAGACTTTTCCGGGACTAGGGGCACCGAGCAGTACTTC.

The rearrangement links TRBV28 to TRBJ1-6; TRBD1 matches at 7 bases. There are 14 residues in the CDR3. Germline V lookup: CDR1 MDHEN, CDR2 SYDVKM. V was clipped by 11 bases and J by 8 bases; unmatched bases: 12. The chain's CDR3 is CALRWGQRDSPLHF. CDR3 DNA: TGTGCCCTCAGATGGGGACAGCGAGATTCACCCCTCCACTTT.

This clone occurred a few times. The chain carries TRBV7-3 and TRBJ1-2; 7 nucleotides line up with TRBD1. The germline gives CDR1 SGHTA, CDR2 FQGTGA. The junction had 5 bases not matched to a gene; V was cut back by 5 bases and J by 2 bases. The CDR3 covers 14 residues. The CDR3 sequence is CASSPETGNYGYTF. The CDR3, as DNA: TGTGCCAGCAGCCCCGAGACAGGGAACTATGGCTACACCTTC.

This chain links TRBV4-1 with TRBJ1-5; 8 bases align to TRBD1. The V gene end was trimmed by 0 bases and the J gene end by 2 bases; junction bases not matched to a gene: 12. The CDR3 totals 19 residues. CDR1 and CDR2 (germline): MGHRA, YSYEKL. The CDR3 reads CASSQDHGARGLGNQPQHF. The DNA of the CDR3 is TGCGCCAGCAGCCAAGACCATGGGGCCAGGGGGCTCGGCAATCAGCCCCAGCATTTT.

The DNA for the CDR3 is TGTGCCAGCAGTTTGATAGGGGTCCACGAGCAGTACTTC. It translates to CASSLIGVHEQYF. V is TRBV12-3 or TRBV12-4 and J is TRBJ2-7; tentative D call: TRBD1 (5 bases). This CDR3 is built from 13 residues. The V and J ends lost 3 bases and 5 bases respectively, with 11 bases between them.

J is TRBJ1-1 and V is TRBV27; TRBD1 is a possible D gene (5 bases). From germline, CDR1 is MNHEY and CDR2 SMNVEV (reference sequence). V was clipped by 0 bases and J by 8 bases, with 10 bases between them. The CDR3 sequence is 13 residues long. CDR3 DNA sequence: TGTGCCAGCAGTTTATCCCCACGGGGGGAAGCTTTCTTT. This gives the protein CASSLSPRGEAFF.

The V and J genes are TRBV28 and TRBJ1-5, with TRBD1 matching over 7 bases. From germline, CDR1 is MDHEN and CDR2 SYDVKM. The length of the CDR3 is 14 residues. Germline trimming cut 10 bases from V and 5 bases from J; bases unmatched to any gene: 11. The CDR3 nucleotides are TGTGCCACCAGAAAGGGACAGTTATATCAGCCCCAGCATTTT. It encodes CATRKGQLYQPQHF.

As for this clone: Distinct nucleotide sequences in the sample also encode this CDR3. J is TRBJ2-5 and V is TRBV27, with TRBD1 matching over 7 bases. The V gene end was trimmed by 2 bases and the J gene end by 5 bases; junction bases not matched to a gene: 2. The CDR3 consists of 13 residues. Germline loops: CDR1 MNHEY, CDR2 SMNVEV (reference sequence). The CDR3 nucleotides read TGTGCCAGCAGTTTAACCAGGGGGGAGACCCAGTACTTC. It encodes CASSLTRGETQYF.

This clone was picked up one time. The V gene is TRBV20-1, the J gene TRBJ2-7, with TRBD1 identical over 8 bases. V lost 3 bases to trimming and J lost 4 bases; unmatched junction nucleotides: 17. The CDR3 is 17 residues long. Germline values: CDR1 DFQATT, CDR2 SNEGSKA (reference sequence). CDR3 amino acids: CSASDGTGPSASYEQYF. In nucleotides, the CDR3 is TGCAGTGCTAGTGACGGGACAGGACCTTCGGCGAGTTACGAGCAGTACTTC.

V is TRBV6-5 and J is TRBJ1-1, with D possibly being TRBD1 (5 bases). The V and J ends lost 4 bases and 1 base respectively, with 13 bases between them. This CDR3 is built from 15 residues. The V gene's germline CDR1 is MNHEY and CDR2 SVGAGI. In DNA form, the CDR3 reads TGTGCCAGCAGTTCCCGTGGAGGGGAGAACACTGAAGCTTTCTTT. Residues: CASSSRGGENTEAFF.

The V call is TRBV5-6, the J call TRBJ2-7; unclear D gene. V was shortened by 2 bases and J by 2 bases, with 11 bases between the two germline ends. There are 14 residues in the CDR3. Germline-derived CDR1 and CDR2 are SGHDT and YYEEEE. The CDR3 loop is CASSFFPITYEQYF. CDR3 bases: TGTGCCAGCAGCTTTTTCCCTATTACCTACGAGCAGTACTTC.

About this clone: One end of the junction is discordant with germline, which a read error may explain. V and J are TRBV2 and TRBJ2-7; the D gene is possibly TRBD2 (6 bases). The CDR3 runs 13 residues. CDR1 is SNHLY, CDR2 FYNNEI, per germline. The CDR3 loop reads CASSEDSGGPGIF. The CDR3 DNA follows: TGTGCCAGCAGTGAAGATAGCGGCGGTCCGGGAATCTTC.

The chain employs TRBV6-5 and TRBJ2-7, with 7 bases aligning to TRBD1. J was trimmed by 7 bases and V by 10 bases; bases with no gene match: 7. This CDR3 is built from 11 residues. CDR1 is MNHEY and CDR2 is SVGAGI in the germline V gene. The CDR3 DNA follows: TGTGCCACACAGGGGTTCATGGAGCAGTACTTC. Translating it yields CATQGFMEQYF.

This chain links TRBV10-1 with TRBJ1-1, with 7 bases matching TRBD1. V lost 6 bases, J lost 5 bases, and 15 bases stayed unmatched. This CDR3 contains 16 residues. CDR1 WNHNN and CDR2 SYGVQD come from the germline V gene (reference sequence). This CDR3 is CASRTSQGPRGTEAFF. The CDR3 coding sequence is TGCGCCAGCAGAACATCACAGGGGCCCAGAGGGACTGAAGCTTTCTTT.

The chain carries TRBV29-1 and TRBJ1-5, with 10 bases lining up with TRBD1. The CDR3 runs 13 residues. The V gene's germline CDR1 is SQVTM and CDR2 ANQGSEA. The junction had 1 base not matched to a gene; V was cut back by 4 bases and J by 4 bases. The CDR3 loop reads CSVGDRGNQPQHF. CDR3 DNA: TGCAGCGTTGGGGACAGGGGAAATCAGCCCCAGCATTTT.

The chain uses TRBV3-1 (or the pseudogene TRBV3-2) and TRBJ1-2; D gene unclear. Germline V lookup: CDR1 LGHDT, CDR2 YNNKEL (reference sequence). V shed 4 bases and J shed 1 base, with 10 bases lying between them. There are 14 residues in the CDR3. CDR3 amino acids: CASSRAGNNYGYTF. DNA of the CDR3: TGTGCCAGCAGCCGGGCGGGGAATAACTATGGCTACACCTTC.